The next 8 T cell receptor beta chains were all read from a single sample in a study of Ad26.COV2.S vaccination and SARS-CoV-2 variants. Method: immunoSEQ multiplex PCR; TCRdb's copy keeps in-frame clones and lacks some. This table has about 390,000 clones, approximately 91% appearing once. The treatment denotes: roughly 18 received Ad26.COV2.S at low or high dose, single or two shots; roughly 5 received placebo; per-sample allocation not given. The samples were gathered on day 63 after the first injection of vaccine or placebo. Sequenced material: peripheral blood, taken in a trial of Ad26.COV2.S vaccine versus placebo. These receptors were obtained from a person between 18 and 65 years old who received the Ad26.COV2.S COVID-19 vaccine or a placebo.

The chain employs TRBV6-5 and TRBJ1-3; D uncertain. Germline V gene data show CDR1 as MNHEY and CDR2 as SVGAGI. This CDR3 is built from 15 residues. Trimming pared 6 bases from V and 3 bases from J, leaving 15 bases between. The CDR3 sequence: CASSVDSVLGNTIYF. The CDR3 bases are TGTGCCAGCAGCGTAGACTCGGTGCTTGGAAACACCATATATTTT.

Only one count was recorded for this clone. This chain joins TRBV7-2 and TRBJ1-1, with D possibly TRBD1 on 5 matching bases. This CDR3 is 13 amino acids long. The V and J ends lost 3 bases and 4 bases respectively, with 9 bases between them. CDR1 is SGHTA, CDR2 FQGNSA, per germline. In nucleotides, the CDR3 is TGTGCCAGCAGCTTTCCCCAGGGCACTGAAGCTTTCTTT. Translating gives CASSFPQGTEAFF.

This clone turned up a few times. The gene calls are TRBV5-1 and TRBJ1-1; D remains ambiguous. Germline CDR1 is SGHRS and CDR2 is YFSETQ. Trimming stripped 0 bases from V and 5 bases from J, with 11 bases between. The CDR3 is made up of 14 amino acids. This CDR3 is CASSLAQSQTEAFF. CDR3 DNA: TGCGCCAGCAGCTTGGCCCAAAGTCAAACTGAAGCTTTCTTT.

The V gene is TRBV4-1, the J gene TRBJ2-5, with a tentative D call TRBD2 (6 bases). Germline V gene sequence: CDR1 MGHRA, CDR2 YSYEKL. V dropped 4 bases and J dropped 4 bases, with 10 bases sitting between them. The CDR3 length is 13 residues. The CDR3 reads CASSRLGGETQYF. The CDR3 DNA reads TGCGCCAGCAGCCGATTGGGGGGAGAGACCCAGTACTTC.

The V call is TRBV24-1, the J call TRBJ2-5; TRBD1 aligns across 7 bases. CDR1 is KGHDR, CDR2 SFDVKD, per germline. The trim removed 3 bases at V and 7 bases at J, leaving 10 bases unmatched. The CDR3 length is 15 residues. The DNA for the CDR3 is TGTGCCACCAGTGATGCTCGACAGGGTGAATGGACCCAGTACTTC. Its translation is CATSDARQGEWTQYF.

The chain carries TRBV14 and TRBJ2-3; perhaps TRBD1 as D (5 bases). Trimming cost V 2 bases and J 5 bases, with 8 bases left between them. Germline V gives CDR1 SGHDN, CDR2 FVKESK. This CDR3 is built from 13 residues. CDR3 in amino acids: CASSQKGVDTQYF. The CDR3 DNA follows: TGTGCCAGCAGCCAAAAAGGGGTAGATACGCAGTATTTT. The full variable domain, completed using reference TRBV14 and TRBJ2-3, is EAGVTQFPSHSVIEKGQTVTLRCDPISGHDNLYWYRRVMGKEIKFLLHFVKESKQDESGMPNNRFLAERTGGTYSTLKVQPAELEDSGVYFCASSQKGVDTQYFGPGTRLTVL.

The V and J genes are TRBV27 and TRBJ2-6; the D is unclear. CDR1 and CDR2 (germline): MNHEY, SMNVEV (reference sequence). V was clipped by 1 base and J by 4 bases, with 8 bases between them. The CDR3 loop spans 15 amino acids. CDR3 loop: CASSLFGSGANVLTF. The CDR3 DNA reads as TGTGCCAGCAGTTTATTTGGGTCAGGGGCCAACGTCCTGACTTTC. The full variable domain, completed using reference TRBV27 and TRBJ2-6, is EAQVTQNPRYLITVTGKKLTVTCSQNMNHEYMSWYRQDPGLGLRQIYYSMNVEVTDKGDVPEGYKVSRKEKRNFPLILESPSPNQTSLYFCASSLFGSGANVLTFGAGSRLTVL.

The chain carries TRBV6-1 and TRBJ2-5, with 9 positions matching TRBD2. The CDR3 runs to 13 residues. CDR1 and CDR2 (germline): MNHNS, SASEGT. Germline trimming cut 6 bases from V and 5 bases from J; bases unmatched to any gene: 4. The CDR3 spells CASRWGLAETQYF. CDR3 nucleotides: TGTGCCAGCAGGTGGGGACTAGCCGAGACCCAGTACTTC.